The clone carrying this T cell receptor (beta chain) was counted many times. This record comes from a study of Graves' ophthalmopathy and Graves' hyperthyroidism. This CDR3 is 15 amino acids long. CDR1 and CDR2 from the germline V gene are MNHEY and SVGAGI. The V gene end was trimmed by 2 bases and the J gene end by 2 bases; junction bases not matched to a gene: 3. Stable hyperthyroid donors showed no ophthalmopathy during 18 months follow-up. RNA served as the template for amplifying TCR beta CDR3 regions. Second-round multiplex PCR followed a first-round RT-PCR using HTBI primers. TCRdb redid the calling of the multiplex PCR reads with MiXCR, one entry per CDR3 protein. The sample shows about 380,000 distinct CDR3 sequences, just over 15% of them seen only once.

The sample comprised peripheral blood. The TCR was taken from a woman aged 18-30 years with stable Graves' hyperthyroidism. The V call is TRBV6-5, the J call TRBJ1-5; TRBD1 aligns across 7 bases. The CDR3 DNA reads as TGTGCCAGCAGTTACGAGAGGGGGCGCAATCAGCCCCAGCATTTT. Protein product: CASSYERGRNQPQHF.